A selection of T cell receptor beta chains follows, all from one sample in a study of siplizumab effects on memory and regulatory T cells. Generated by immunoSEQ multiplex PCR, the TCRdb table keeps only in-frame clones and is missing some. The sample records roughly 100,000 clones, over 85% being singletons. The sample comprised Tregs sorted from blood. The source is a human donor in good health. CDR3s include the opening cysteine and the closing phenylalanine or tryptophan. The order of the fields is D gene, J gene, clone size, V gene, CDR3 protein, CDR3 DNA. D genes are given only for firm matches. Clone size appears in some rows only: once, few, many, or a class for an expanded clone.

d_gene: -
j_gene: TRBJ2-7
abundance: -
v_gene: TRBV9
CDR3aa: CASSVGGFSYEQYF
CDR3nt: TGTGCCAGCAGCGTCGGTGGCTTTTCCTACGAGCAGTACTTC

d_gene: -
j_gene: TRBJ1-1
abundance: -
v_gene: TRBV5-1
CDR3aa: CASSRLNTEAFF
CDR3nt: TGCGCCAGCAGCAGGTTGAACACTGAAGCTTTCTTT

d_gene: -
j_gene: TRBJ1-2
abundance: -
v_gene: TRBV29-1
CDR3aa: CSVPVHGTSLRGYTF
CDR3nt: TGCAGCGTTCCCGTACACGGGACAAGCCTGCGGGGCTACACCTTC

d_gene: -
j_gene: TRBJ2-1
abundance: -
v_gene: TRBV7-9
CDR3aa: CASSLRHLATSYNEQFF
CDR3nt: TGTGCCAGCAGCTTACGGCATCTAGCTACCTCCTACAATGAGCAGTTCTTC

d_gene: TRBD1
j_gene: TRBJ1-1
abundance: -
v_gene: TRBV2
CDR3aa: CASSADRVPMNTEAFF
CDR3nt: TGTGCCAGCAGTGCGGACAGGGTCCCAATGAACACTGAAGCTTTCTTT

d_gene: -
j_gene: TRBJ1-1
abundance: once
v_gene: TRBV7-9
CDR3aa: CASSSQLDEAFF
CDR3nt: TGTGCCAGCAGCTCCCAGTTGGATGAAGCTTTCTTT

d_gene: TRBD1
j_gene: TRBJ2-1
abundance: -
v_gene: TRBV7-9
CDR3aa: CASSWGTGEFF
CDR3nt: TGTGCCAGCAGCTGGGGGACAGGGGAGTTCTTC

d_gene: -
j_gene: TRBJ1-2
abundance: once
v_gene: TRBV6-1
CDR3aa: CASSWRVGDSGYTF
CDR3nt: TGTGCCAGCAGTTGGAGGGTTGGCGATTCTGGCTACACCTTC

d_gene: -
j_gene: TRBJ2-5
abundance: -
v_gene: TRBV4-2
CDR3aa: CASSQDPVLSETQYF
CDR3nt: TGTGCCAGCAGCCAAGATCCGGTCCTGTCGGAGACCCAGTACTTC

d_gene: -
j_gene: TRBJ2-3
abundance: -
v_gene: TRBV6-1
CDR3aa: CASSEGDTQYF
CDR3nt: TGTGCCAGCAGTGAGGGAGATACGCAGTATTTT

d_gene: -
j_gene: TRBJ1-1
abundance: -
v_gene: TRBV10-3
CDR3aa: CATTSVAGTEAFF
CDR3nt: TGTGCCACGACGAGCGTGGCAGGCACTGAAGCTTTCTTT

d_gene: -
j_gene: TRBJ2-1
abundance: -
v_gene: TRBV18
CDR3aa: CASSSPGRLRNEQFF
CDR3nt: TGTGCCAGCTCATCTCCGGGCCGCCTGCGGAATGAGCAGTTCTTC

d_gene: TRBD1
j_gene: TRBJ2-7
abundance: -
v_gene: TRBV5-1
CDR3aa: CASSLPQRDSSYEQYF
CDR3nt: TGCGCCAGCAGCCTCCCTCAAAGGGACAGCTCCTACGAGCAGTACTTC

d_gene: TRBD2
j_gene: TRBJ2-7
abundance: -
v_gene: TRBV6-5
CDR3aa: CASSWRLAVSYEQYF
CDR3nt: TGTGCCAGCAGTTGGAGACTAGCGGTAAGCTACGAGCAGTACTTC

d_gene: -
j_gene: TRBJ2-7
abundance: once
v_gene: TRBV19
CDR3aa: CASSMTSGTFSEQYF
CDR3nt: TGTGCCAGTAGTATGACCTCCGGGACATTCTCCGAGCAGTACTTC

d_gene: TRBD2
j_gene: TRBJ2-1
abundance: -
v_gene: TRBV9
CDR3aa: CASSVAGGYYNEQFF
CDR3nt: TGTGCCAGCAGCGTAGCGGGAGGGTACTACAATGAGCAGTTCTTC

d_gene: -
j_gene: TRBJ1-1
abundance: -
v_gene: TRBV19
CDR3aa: CASSTRADTEAFF
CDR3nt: TGTGCCAGTAGTACCAGGGCGGACACTGAAGCTTTCTTT

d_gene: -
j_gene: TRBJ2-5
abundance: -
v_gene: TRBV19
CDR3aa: CASSTNSGGRGQETQYF
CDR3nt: TGTGCCAGTAGTACCAACTCTGGGGGCAGGGGACAAGAGACCCAGTACTTC

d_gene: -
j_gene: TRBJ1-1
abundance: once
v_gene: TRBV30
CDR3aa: CAWSVRGLSEAFF
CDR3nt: TGTGCCTGGAGTGTCCGCGGCCTCAGTGAAGCTTTCTTT

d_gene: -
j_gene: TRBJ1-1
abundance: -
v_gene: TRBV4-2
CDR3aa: CASSQEALNTEAFF
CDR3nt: TGTGCCAGCAGCCAAGAGGCCTTGAACACTGAAGCTTTCTTT

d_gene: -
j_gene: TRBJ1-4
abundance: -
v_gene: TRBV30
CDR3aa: CAWSPLGGGEKLFF
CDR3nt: TGTGCCTGGAGCCCCCTGGGAGGGGGGGAAAAACTGTTTTTT

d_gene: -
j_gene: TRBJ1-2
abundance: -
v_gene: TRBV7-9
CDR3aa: CASSLRPEAGGYTF
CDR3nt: TGTGCCAGCAGCTTACGCCCGGAAGCGGGCGGCTACACCTTC

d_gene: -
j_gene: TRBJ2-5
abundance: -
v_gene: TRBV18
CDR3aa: CASSPMRYQETQYF
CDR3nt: TGTGCCAGCTCACCGATGCGGTACCAAGAGACCCAGTACTTC

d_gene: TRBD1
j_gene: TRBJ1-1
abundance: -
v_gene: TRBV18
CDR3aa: CASSRGTVWGYTEAFF
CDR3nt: TGTGCCAGCTCACGCGGGACAGTCTGGGGGTACACTGAAGCTTTCTTT

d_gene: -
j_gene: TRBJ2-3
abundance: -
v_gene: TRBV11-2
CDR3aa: CASSFSEGGLDTQYF
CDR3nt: TGTGCCAGCAGCTTTAGTGAGGGGGGCCTAGATACGCAGTATTTT

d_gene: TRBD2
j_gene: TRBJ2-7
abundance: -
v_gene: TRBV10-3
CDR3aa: CAISPLAGGTYEQYF
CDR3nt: TGTGCCATCAGTCCACTAGCGGGAGGGACCTACGAGCAGTACTTC

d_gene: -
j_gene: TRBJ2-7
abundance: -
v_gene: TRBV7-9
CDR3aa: CASSRTGTGLEQYF
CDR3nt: TGTGCCAGCAGCCGTACCGGGACTGGACTCGAGCAGTACTTC

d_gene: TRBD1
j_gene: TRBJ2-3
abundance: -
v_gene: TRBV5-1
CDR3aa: CASSNDRGTDTQYF
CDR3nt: TGCGCCAGCAGCAACGACAGGGGCACAGATACGCAGTATTTT

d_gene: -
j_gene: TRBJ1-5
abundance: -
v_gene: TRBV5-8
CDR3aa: CASSVTGYSNQPQHF
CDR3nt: TGTGCCAGCAGCGTAACAGGGTATAGCAATCAGCCCCAGCATTTT

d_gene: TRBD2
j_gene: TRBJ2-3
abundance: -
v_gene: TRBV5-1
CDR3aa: CASRPGTSGSWVTDTQYF
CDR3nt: TGCGCCAGCAGACCCGGGACTAGCGGGAGTTGGGTCACAGATACGCAGTATTTT

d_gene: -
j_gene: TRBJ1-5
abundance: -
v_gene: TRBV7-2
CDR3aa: CASSFGGRDQPQHF
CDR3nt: TGTGCCAGCAGCTTCGGGGGCAGAGATCAGCCCCAGCATTTT

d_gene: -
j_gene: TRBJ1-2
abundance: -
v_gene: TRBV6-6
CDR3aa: CASSYSRANYGYTF
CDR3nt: TGTGCCAGCAGTTACTCGAGAGCTAACTATGGCTACACCTTC

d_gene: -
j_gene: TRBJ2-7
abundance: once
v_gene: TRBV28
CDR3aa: CASSLTGENEQYF
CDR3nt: TGTGCCAGCAGTTTAACCGGGGAAAACGAGCAGTACTTC

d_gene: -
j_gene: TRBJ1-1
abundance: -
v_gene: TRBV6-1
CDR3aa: CASSEAHRATEAFF
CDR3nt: TGTGCCAGCAGTGAAGCACACAGGGCCACTGAAGCTTTCTTT

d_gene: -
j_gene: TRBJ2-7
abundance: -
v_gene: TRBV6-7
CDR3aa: CASSISTASYEQYF
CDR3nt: TGTGCCAGCAGTATTTCGACAGCCTCCTACGAGCAGTACTTC

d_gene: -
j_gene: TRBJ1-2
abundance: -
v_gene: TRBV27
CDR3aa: CASSSTGFYGYTF
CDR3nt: TGTGCCAGCAGTTCCACAGGATTCTATGGCTACACCTTC

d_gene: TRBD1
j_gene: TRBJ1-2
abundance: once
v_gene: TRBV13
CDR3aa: CATNRQGLGYGYTF
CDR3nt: TGTGCCACCAACCGACAGGGGTTAGGGTATGGCTACACCTTC

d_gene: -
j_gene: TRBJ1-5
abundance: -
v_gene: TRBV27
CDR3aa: CASSLTHGSNQPQHF
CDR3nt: TGTGCCAGCAGTTTAACGCATGGCAGCAATCAGCCCCAGCATTTT

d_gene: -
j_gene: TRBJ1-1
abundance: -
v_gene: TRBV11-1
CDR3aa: CASSLEHLNTEAFF
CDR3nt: TGTGCCAGCAGCTTAGAACACTTGAACACTGAAGCTTTCTTT

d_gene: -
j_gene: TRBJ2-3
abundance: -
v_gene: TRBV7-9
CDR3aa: CASSPPIDTQYF
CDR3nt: TGTGCCAGCAGCCCTCCGATAGATACGCAGTATTTT